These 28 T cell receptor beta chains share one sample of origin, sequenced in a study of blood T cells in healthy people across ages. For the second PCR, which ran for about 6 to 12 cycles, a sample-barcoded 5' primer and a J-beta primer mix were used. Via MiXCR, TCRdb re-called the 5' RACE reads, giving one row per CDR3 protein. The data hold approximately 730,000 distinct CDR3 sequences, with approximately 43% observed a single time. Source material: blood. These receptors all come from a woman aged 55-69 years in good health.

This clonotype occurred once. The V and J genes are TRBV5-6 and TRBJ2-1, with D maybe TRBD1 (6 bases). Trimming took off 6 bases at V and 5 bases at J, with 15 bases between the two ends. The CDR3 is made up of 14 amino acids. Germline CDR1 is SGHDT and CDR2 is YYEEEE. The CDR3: CASILGTNDNEQFF. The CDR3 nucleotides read TGTGCCAGCATCCTCGGGACAAATGACAATGAGCAGTTCTTC.

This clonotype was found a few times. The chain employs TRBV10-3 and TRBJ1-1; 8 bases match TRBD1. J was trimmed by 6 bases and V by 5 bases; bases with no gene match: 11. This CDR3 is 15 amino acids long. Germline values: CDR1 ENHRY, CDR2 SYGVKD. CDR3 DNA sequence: TGTGCCATCAGTACCGGACAGGGAGAATTCGCTGAAGCTTTCTTT. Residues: CAISTGQGEFAEAFF.

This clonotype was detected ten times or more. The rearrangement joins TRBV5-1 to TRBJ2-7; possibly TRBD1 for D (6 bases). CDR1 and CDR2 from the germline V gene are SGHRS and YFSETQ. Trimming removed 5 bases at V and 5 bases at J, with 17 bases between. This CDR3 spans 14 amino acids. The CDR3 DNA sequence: TGCGCCAGCAGTAAACAGGGACAAGGGGACGAGCAGTACTTC. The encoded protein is CASSKQGQGDEQYF.

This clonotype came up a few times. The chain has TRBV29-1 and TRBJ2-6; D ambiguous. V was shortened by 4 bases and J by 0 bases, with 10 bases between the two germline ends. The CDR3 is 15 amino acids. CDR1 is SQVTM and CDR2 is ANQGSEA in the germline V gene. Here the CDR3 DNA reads TGCAGCGTTGGGCAGGCAGCCTCTGGGGCCAACGTCCTGACTTTC. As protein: CSVGQAASGANVLTF.

CDR3 sequence: CSAKVTSQAGETQYF. The CDR3 DNA reads TGCAGTGCTAAAGTGACTAGCCAGGCGGGAGAGACCCAGTACTTC. This rearrangement joins TRBV20-1 to TRBJ2-5; the match to TRBD2 covers 7 bases. Germline trimming cut 4 bases from V and 4 bases from J; bases unmatched to any gene: 12. The CDR3 consists of 15 residues. CDR1 DFQATT and CDR2 SNEGSKA come from the germline V gene (reference sequence).

Here the CDR3 reads CASSPGQGGLYEQYF. The DNA of the CDR3 is TGCGCCAGCAGCCCGGGACAGGGGGGTCTCTACGAGCAGTACTTC. This chain joins TRBV4-3 and TRBJ2-7; 11 bases are shared with TRBD1. After removal of 4 bases from V and 3 bases from J, the junction contained 5 bases not matched to a gene. The length of the CDR3 is 15 residues. Per the germline V gene, CDR1 is LGHNA and CDR2 is YSLEER.

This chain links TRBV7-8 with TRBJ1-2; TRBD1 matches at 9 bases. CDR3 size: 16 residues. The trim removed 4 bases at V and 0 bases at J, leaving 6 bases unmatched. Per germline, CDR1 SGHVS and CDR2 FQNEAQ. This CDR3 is CASSSPGQGPNYGYTF. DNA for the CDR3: TGTGCCAGCAGCTCACCGGGACAGGGCCCTAACTATGGCTACACCTTC.

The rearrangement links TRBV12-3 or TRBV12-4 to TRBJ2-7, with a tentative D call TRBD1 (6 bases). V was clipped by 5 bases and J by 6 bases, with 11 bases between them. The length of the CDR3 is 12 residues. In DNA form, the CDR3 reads TGTGCCAGCAGTACCGGGACAATCGAGCAGTACTTC. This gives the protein CASSTGTIEQYF.

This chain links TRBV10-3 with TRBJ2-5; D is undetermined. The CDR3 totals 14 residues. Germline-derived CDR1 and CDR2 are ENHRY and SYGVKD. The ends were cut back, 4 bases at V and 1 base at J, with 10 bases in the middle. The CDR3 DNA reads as TGTGCCATCAGTGGGGGATGGGTCCAAGAGACCCAGTACTTC. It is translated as CAISGGWVQETQYF.

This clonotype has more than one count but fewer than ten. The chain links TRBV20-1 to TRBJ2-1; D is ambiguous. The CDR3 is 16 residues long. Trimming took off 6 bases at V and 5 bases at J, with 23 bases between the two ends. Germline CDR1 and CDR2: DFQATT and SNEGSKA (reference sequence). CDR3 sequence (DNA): TGCAGTGCACACGCGCTTAGAGGCAACGCGAACAATGAGCAGTTCTTC. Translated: CSAHALRGNANNEQFF.

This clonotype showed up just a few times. DNA of the CDR3: TGTGCCAGCAGTAAGGATCGCTACAATGAGCAGTTCTTC. It yields the protein CASSKDRYNEQFF. V is TRBV12-3 or TRBV12-4 and J is TRBJ2-1, with D unclear. V was trimmed by 5 bases and J by 3 bases, leaving 8 bases between them. This CDR3 has 13 amino acids.

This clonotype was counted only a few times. CDR3 sequence (DNA): TGTGCCAGCAGGAGGGCAGTATCAGTCGACGAGCAGTACTTC. Protein: CASRRAVSVDEQYF. The V call is TRBV11-2, the J call TRBJ2-5; possibly TRBD2 for D (5 bases). The last part of the DNA fits TRBJ2-7 better; the J call may be wrong. This CDR3 spans 14 amino acids. Germline V gene data show CDR1 as SGHAT and CDR2 as FQNNGV.

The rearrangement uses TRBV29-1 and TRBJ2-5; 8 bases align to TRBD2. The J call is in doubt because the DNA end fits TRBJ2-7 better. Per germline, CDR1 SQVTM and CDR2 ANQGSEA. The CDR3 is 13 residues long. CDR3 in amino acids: CSVEGGRPHEQYF. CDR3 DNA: TGCAGCGTTGAGGGCGGGAGGCCCCACGAGCAGTACTTC.

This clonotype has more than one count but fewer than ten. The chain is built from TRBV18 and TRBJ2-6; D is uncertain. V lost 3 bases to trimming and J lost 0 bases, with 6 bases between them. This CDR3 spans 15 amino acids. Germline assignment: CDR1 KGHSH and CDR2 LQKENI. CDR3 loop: CASSPEVSGANVLTF. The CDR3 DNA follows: TGTGCCAGCTCACCGGAAGTCTCTGGGGCCAACGTCCTGACTTTC. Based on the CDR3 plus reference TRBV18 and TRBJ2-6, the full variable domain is NAGVMQNPRHLVRRRGQEARLRCSPMKGHSHVYWYRQLPEEGLKFMVYLQKENIIDESGMPKERFSAEFPKEGPSILRIQQVVRGDSAAYFCASSPEVSGANVLTFGAGSRLTVL.

The CDR3 reads CASSVVDEQFF. As DNA, the CDR3 is TGTGCCAGCAGTGTCGTAGATGAGCAGTTCTTC. This rearrangement joins TRBV6-6 to TRBJ2-1; no clear D. The CDR3 is 11 residues long. Germline CDR1 reads MNHNY; CDR2 reads SVGAGI (reference sequence). V lost 5 bases to trimming and J lost 8 bases, with 7 bases between them.

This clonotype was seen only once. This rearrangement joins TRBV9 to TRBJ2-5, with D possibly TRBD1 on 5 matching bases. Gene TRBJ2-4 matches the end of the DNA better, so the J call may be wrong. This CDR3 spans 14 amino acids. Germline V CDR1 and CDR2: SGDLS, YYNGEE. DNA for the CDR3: TGTGCCAGCAGCGCCTCAGGGACCAAAAACATTCAGTACTTC. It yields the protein CASSASGTKNIQYF.

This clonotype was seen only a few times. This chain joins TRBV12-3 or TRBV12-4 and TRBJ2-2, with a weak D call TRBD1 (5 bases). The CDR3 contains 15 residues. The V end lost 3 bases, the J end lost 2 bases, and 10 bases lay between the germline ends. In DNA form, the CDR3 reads TGTGCCAGCAGTTTTCCGCAGGGAAACACCGGGGAGCTGTTTTTT. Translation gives CASSFPQGNTGELFF.

CDR3 amino acids: CSVEDGRGEFYEQYF. DNA for the CDR3: TGCAGCGTTGAAGATGGGAGGGGGGAATTCTACGAGCAGTACTTC. The J gene is TRBJ2-7, the V gene TRBV29-1, with TRBD2 as a possible D gene (7 bases). The CDR3 has 15 amino acids. Deletions cut 0 bases from V and 3 bases from J, with 15 bases between. The germline gives CDR1 SQVTM, CDR2 ANQGSEA.

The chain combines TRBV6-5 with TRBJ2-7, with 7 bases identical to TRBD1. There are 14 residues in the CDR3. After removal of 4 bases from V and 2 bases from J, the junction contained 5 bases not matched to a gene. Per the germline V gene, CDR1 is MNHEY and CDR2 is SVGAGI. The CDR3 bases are TGTGCCAGCAGTTCGGACAGGAAAACCTACGAGCAGTACTTC. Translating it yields CASSSDRKTYEQYF.

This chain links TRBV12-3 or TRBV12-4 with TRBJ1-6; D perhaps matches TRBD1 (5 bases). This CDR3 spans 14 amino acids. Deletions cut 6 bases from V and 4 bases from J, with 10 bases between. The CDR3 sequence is CASRAQAYNSPLHF. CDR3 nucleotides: TGTGCCAGCAGAGCACAGGCTTATAATTCACCCCTCCACTTT.

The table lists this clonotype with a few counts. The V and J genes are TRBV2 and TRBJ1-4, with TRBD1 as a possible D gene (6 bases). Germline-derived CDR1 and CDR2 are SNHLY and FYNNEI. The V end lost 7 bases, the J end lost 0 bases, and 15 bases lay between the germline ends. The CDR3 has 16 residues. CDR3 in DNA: TGTGCCAGCATACTCAGGGGTGCAGCAACTAATGAAAAACTGTTTTTT. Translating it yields CASILRGAATNEKLFF.

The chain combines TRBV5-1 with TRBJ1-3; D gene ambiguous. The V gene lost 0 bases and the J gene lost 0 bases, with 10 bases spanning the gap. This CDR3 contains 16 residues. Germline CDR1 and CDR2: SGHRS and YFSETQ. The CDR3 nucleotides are TGCGCCAGCAGCTTGGAGGGTTATCGCTCTGGAAACACCATATATTTT. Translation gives CASSLEGYRSGNTIYF.

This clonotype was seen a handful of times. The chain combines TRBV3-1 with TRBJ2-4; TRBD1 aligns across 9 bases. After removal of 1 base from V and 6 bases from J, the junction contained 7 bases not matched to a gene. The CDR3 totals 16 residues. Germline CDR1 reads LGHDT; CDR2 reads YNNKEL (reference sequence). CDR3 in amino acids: CASSQVWTGVVNIQYF. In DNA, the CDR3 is TGTGCCAGCAGCCAAGTATGGACAGGGGTTGTAAACATTCAGTACTTC.

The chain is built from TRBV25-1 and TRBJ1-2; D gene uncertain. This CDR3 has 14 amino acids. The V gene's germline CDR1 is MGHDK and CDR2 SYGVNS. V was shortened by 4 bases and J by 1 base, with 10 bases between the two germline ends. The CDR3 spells CASSGAGFNYGYTF. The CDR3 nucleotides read TGTGCCAGCAGTGGGGCGGGATTTAACTATGGCTACACCTTC.

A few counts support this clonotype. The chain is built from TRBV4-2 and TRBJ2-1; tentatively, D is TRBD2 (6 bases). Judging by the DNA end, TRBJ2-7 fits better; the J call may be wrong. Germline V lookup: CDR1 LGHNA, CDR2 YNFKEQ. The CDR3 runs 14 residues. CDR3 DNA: TGTGCCAGCAGCCCCGGGAGCACCTACAATGAGCAGTACTTC. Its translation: CASSPGSTYNEQYF.

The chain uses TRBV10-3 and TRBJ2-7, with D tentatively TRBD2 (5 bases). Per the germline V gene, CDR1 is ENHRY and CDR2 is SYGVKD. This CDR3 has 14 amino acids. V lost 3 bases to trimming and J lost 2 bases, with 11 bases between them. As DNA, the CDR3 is TGTGCCATCAGTGATCTAGCCAAGACCTACGAGCAGTACTTC. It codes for CAISDLAKTYEQYF.

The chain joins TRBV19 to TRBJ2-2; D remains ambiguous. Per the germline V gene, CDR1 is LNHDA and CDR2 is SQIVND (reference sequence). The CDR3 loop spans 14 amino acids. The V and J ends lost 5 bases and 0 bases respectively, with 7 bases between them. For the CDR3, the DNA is TGTGCCAGTAGTCCCCGAGCGAACACCGGGGAGCTGTTTTTT. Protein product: CASSPRANTGELFF.

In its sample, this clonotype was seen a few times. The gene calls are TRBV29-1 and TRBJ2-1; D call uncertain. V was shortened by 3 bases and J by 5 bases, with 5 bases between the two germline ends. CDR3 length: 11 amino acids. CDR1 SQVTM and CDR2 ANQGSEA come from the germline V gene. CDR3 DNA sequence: TGCAGCGTTGAGGTGAACAATGAGCAGTTCTTC. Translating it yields CSVEVNNEQFF.